The 8 T cell receptor beta chains below were found in one sample sequenced in a study of post-analysis software for immune sequencing data. Sequencing libraries made from TCR beta cDNA carried unique molecular identifiers. One entry per CDR3 protein results from TCRdb running MiXCR on the PCR reads. Here the sample spans approximately 440,000 distinct CDR3 sequences, over 35% being singletons. The antigens of these receptors remain unknown. Broader study findings: Relative to controls, patients had five TRBV segments at higher frequency, with TRBV5-6, TRBV5-1 and TRBV20-1 among these.

Sequencing was done on a sample of blood. These receptors all stem from a girl aged 5 to 17 with multiple sclerosis.

The CDR3 coding sequence is TGCAGTGCTAGAGATTCGGACAGGAGCTCCTATAATTCACCCCTCCACTTT. It specifies CSARDSDRSSYNSPLHF. The chain couples TRBV20-1 to TRBJ1-6; TRBD1 matches 7 bases. Trimming at V came to 0 bases and at J to 0 bases, leaving 5 bases not matched to a gene. The CDR3 covers 17 residues. Germline V CDR1 and CDR2: DFQATT, SNEGSKA (reference sequence).

Only a few counts were recorded for this clonotype. The chain recombines TRBV20-1 with TRBJ1-4; 7 bases match TRBD1. The CDR3 contains 13 residues. Germline V gene lookup returns CDR1 DFQATT and CDR2 SNEGSKA (reference sequence). J lost 8 bases, V lost 6 bases, and 9 bases had no gene match. The CDR3: CSATDRVGEKLFF. In DNA, the CDR3 is TGCAGTGCCACCGACAGGGTGGGGGAAAAACTGTTTTTT.

Only one count was recorded for this clonotype. V is TRBV5-5 and J is TRBJ2-5; 8 bases are shared with TRBD1. The J call is in doubt because the DNA end fits TRBJ2-7 better. Germline CDR1 SGHKS, CDR2 YYEKEE (reference sequence). This CDR3 is built from 14 residues. The DNA of the CDR3 is TGTGCCAGCAGCTATGACAGGGGATTCTACGAGCAGTACTTC. Translated, it gives CASSYDRGFYEQYF.

CDR3 coding DNA: TGTGCCAGCGGTGGACCCGTCGTACCCTACGAGCAGTACTTC. This sequence encodes CASGGPVVPYEQYF. This chain links TRBV3-1 with TRBJ2-7; D is unclear. CDR1 and CDR2 from the germline V gene are LGHDT and YNNKEL (reference sequence). This CDR3 is 14 amino acids long. V shed 8 bases and J shed 2 bases, with 16 bases lying between them.

This clonotype has only a few counts. The junction and the germline gene differ at one end; a read error may be behind it. This chain links TRBV4-2 with TRBJ2-5; the match to TRBD1 covers 9 bases. Gene TRBJ2-7 matches the end of the DNA better, so the J call may be wrong. Germline assignment: CDR1 LGHNA and CDR2 YNFKEQ. This CDR3 is built from 16 residues. CDR3: CASSQKAGTGYDEQYF. The CDR3 DNA is TGTGCTAGCAGCCAGAAAGCCGGGACAGGGTACGACGAGCAGTACTTC.

CDR3 coding DNA: TGTGCCAGCACTCTAGTGGGAGGTGAGCAGTTCTTC. Amino acid sequence: CASTLVGGEQFF. The genes are TRBV7-9 and TRBJ2-1; TRBD2 is a possible D gene (6 bases). The V end was cut by 7 bases, the J end by 9 bases, with 13 bases between. Germline-derived CDR1 and CDR2 are SEHNR and FQNEAQ (reference sequence). CDR3 size: 12 residues.

The table lists this clonotype with a few counts. The genes are TRBV20-1 and TRBJ2-7, with TRBD1 matching 7 bases. The CDR3 sequence is 13 residues long. Germline-derived CDR1 and CDR2 are DFQATT and SNEGSKA (reference sequence). J was trimmed by 1 base and V by 5 bases; bases with no gene match: 5. In DNA form, the CDR3 reads TGCAGTGCTCCGGACAGGACTTCCTACGAGCAGTACTTC. This encodes CSAPDRTSYEQYF.

CDR3 sequence reads: CSAPLPGGPNEQFF. The CDR3 DNA sequence: TGCAGTGCCCCCCTTCCGGGAGGGCCGAATGAGCAGTTCTTC. V and J are TRBV20-1 and TRBJ2-1, with 8 bases matching TRBD2. The CDR3 is 14 residues long. Germline V gene sequence: CDR1 DFQATT, CDR2 SNEGSKA (reference sequence). J gave up 7 bases and V 6 bases, and 11 bases lay outside the gene matches.